This TCR beta chain stems from a study of blood T cell repertoires in COVID-19. Whole-study context: T cells, B-cell-depleted T cells, or PBMCs supplied cDNA or gDNA.

The V gene end was trimmed by 6 bases and the J gene end by 5 bases; junction bases not matched to a gene: 5. This CDR3 comprises 14 residues. Germline values: CDR1 KGHSH, CDR2 LQKENI. The assay was immunoSEQ multiplex PCR, and TCRdb's table has in-frame clones only and misses some. The sample has fewer than 250,000 clones, roughly 84% seen once. Sequencing used PBMCs or T cells enriched from blood (not recorded which). The chain recombines TRBV18 with TRBJ2-1; 9 nucleotides match TRBD2. The receptor's source is a woman aged 25 to 39 who had been exposed to COVID-19. CDR3 in amino acids: CASSLAGRDNEQFF. The CDR3 coding sequence is TGTGCCAGCTCTCTAGCGGGGCGTGACAATGAGCAGTTCTTC.